This T cell receptor beta chain was documented in a study of control samples from healthy donors and cancer patients. Libraries were prepared by immunoSEQ multiplex PCR; TCRdb keeps only in-frame clonotypes and omits some of them. The table lists 150,000 to 200,000 clones, roughly 89% of them singletons, with about 11% in the top ten. Germline V CDR1 and CDR2: ENHRY, SYGVKD. With 2 bases clipped from V and 7 bases from J, the junction kept 8 bases outside the gene matches. The CDR3 runs to 14 residues. The sequence was collected from a man aged 30-40 years in good health. V gene TRBV10-3 combines with J gene TRBJ2-7; 7 bases align to TRBD1. The sequencing input was blood. Written as DNA, the CDR3 is TGTGCCATCAGTGAGAGACAGGGAGTATGGGAGCAGTACTTC. Amino acid sequence: CAISERQGVWEQYF.